This entry lists 5 T cell receptor beta chains sequenced from one sample in a study of cytomegalovirus exposure and HLA in healthy donors. Profiling relied on immunoSEQ multiplex PCR, and the TCRdb table lists in-frame clones only, not all of them. The repertoire holds 100,000 to 150,000 clones, 95% to 96% seen once, with around 1.7% in the top ten. Source material: PBMCs. Receptors originate from a man younger than 35 in good health and CMV-seronegative.

The chain has TRBV6-5 and TRBJ2-1; tentative D call: TRBD2 (5 bases). V lost 4 bases and J lost 3, with 16 bases in between. This CDR3 is 16 amino acids long. From germline, CDR1 is MNHEY and CDR2 SVGAGI. The CDR3 loop is CASSSQRDFYYNEQFF. The CDR3 bases are TGTGCCAGCAGTTCCCAACGGGATTTTTACTACAATGAGCAGTTCTTC.

The rearrangement joins TRBV2 to TRBJ1-5; D ambiguous. CDR1 and CDR2 (germline): SNHLY, FYNNEI. The CDR3 is made up of 16 amino acids. V shed 5 bases and J shed 5 bases, with 19 bases lying between them. The CDR3 DNA sequence: TGTGCCAGCAGTCCGAGGAGGCCGAGGATGGATCAGCCCCAGCATTTT. Translated, it gives CASSPRRPRMDQPQHF.

The chain employs TRBV28 and TRBJ1-5; weak D call: TRBD1 (6 bases). CDR3 length: 16 residues. With 7 bases removed from V and 0 bases from J, the gap between germline ends came to 16 bases. Germline V CDR1 and CDR2: MDHEN, SYDVKM. The CDR3 nucleotides read TGTGCCAGCATCCTCGGGGGGGCCTATAGCAATCAGCCCCAGCATTTT. Translated, it gives CASILGGAYSNQPQHF.

This chain joins TRBV7-2 and TRBJ1-1, with 10 nucleotides matching TRBD1. This CDR3 spans 14 amino acids. CDR1 is SGHTA and CDR2 is FQGNSA in the germline V gene. V shed 5 bases and J 5 bases; nucleotides not matched to a gene: 5. The CDR3 reads CASSARQGATEAFF. In DNA form, the CDR3 reads TGTGCCAGCAGCGCGAGACAGGGGGCAACTGAAGCTTTCTTT.

The chain joins TRBV11-3 to TRBJ2-5, with 10 bases that match TRBD1. The CDR3 extends over 14 amino acids. Looked up from germline, CDR1 is SGHNT and CDR2 is YENEEA. With V trimmed by 3 bases and J by 4 bases, 2 bases remained unmatched. The CDR3 nucleotides are TGTGCCAGCAGCTTGGACAGGGGGGTAGAGACCCAGTACTTC. Its translation: CASSLDRGVETQYF.